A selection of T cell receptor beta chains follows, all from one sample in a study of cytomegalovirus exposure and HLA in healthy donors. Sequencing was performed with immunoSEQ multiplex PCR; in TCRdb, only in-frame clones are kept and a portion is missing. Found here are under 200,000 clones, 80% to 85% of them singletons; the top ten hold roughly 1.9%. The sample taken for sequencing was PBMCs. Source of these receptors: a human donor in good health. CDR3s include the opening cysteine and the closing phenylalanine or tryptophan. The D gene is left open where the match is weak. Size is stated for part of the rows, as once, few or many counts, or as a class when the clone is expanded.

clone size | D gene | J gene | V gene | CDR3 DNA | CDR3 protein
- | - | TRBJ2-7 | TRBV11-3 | TGTGCCAGCATCATGAGCGGTGACTACGAGCAGTACTTC | CASIMSGDYEQYF
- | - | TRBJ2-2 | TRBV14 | TGTGCCAGCAGCCAAGACAGGGTGGACGGGGAGCTGTTTTTT | CASSQDRVDGELFF
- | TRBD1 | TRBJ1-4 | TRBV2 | TGTGCCAGCAATTTTGAACAGGGGCTTACAGCTAATGAAAAACTGTTTTTT | CASNFEQGLTANEKLFF
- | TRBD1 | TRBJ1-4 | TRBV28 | TGTGCCAGCACCCGAGGAGGGTCAGGGGGCCGGGAAAAACTGTTTTTT | CASTRGGSGGREKLFF
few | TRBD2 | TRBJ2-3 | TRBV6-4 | TGTGCCAGCAGTGACTCTCCTAGCGGGGGGGGCACAGATACGCAGTATTTT | CASSDSPSGGGTDTQYF
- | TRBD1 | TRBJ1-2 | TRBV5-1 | TGCGCCAGCAGCCCACTTACAGGGGGTGCTGGCTACACCTTC | CASSPLTGGAGYTF
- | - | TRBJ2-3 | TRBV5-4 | TGTGCCAGCAGCTTTGGGGGGGGGCGCACAGATACGCAGTATTTT | CASSFGGGRTDTQYF
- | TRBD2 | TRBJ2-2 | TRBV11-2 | TGTGCCAGCAGCGGCGCGGGGGTTAATAGCGGGGAGCTGTTTTTT | CASSGAGVNSGELFF
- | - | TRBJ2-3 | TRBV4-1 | TGCGCCAGCAGCCAAGGCATGAGAACAGATACGCAGTATTTT | CASSQGMRTDTQYF
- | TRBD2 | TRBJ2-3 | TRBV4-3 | TGCGCCAGCAGCCAAGATGGGACTAGCGGAACAGATACGCAGTATTTT | CASSQDGTSGTDTQYF